Shown below are 28 T cell receptor beta chains from a single sample sequenced in a study of vaccination and CD4 T cells after COVID-19. The Oncomine TCR Beta short-read assay was applied to DNA of cultured CD4+ T cells. TCRdb redid the calling of the PCR reads with MiXCR, one entry per CDR3 protein. The data contain more than 9,000 distinct CDR3 sequences, around 48% of them singletons. Treatment in this sample: approximately 9-day PBMC culture with coronavirus spike peptide pools or control peptides (ViraFEST assay). These receptors have no identified antigens. The sample consisted of CD4+ T cells from blood, cultured in vitro. The receptors come from a human donor who had recovered from COVID-19.

By sample fraction, this clonotype is large. The junction departs from the called germline gene at one end, perhaps through a read error. The chain is built from TRBV7-7 and TRBJ2-5, with D possibly TRBD1 on 6 matching bases. The CDR3 is made up of 14 amino acids. Germline V gene sequence: CDR1 SSHAT, CDR2 FNYEAQ (reference sequence). This CDR3 is CASSLGGFQETQYF. The CDR3 DNA reads TGTGCTAGCAGCTTAGGGGGTTTCCAAGAGACCCAGTACTTC.

The chain joins TRBV30 to TRBJ2-5; D is unresolved. Germline CDR1 and CDR2: GTSNPN and SVGIG (reference sequence). CDR3 length: 11 residues. Trimming pared 0 bases from V and 5 bases from J, leaving 4 bases between. In DNA form, the CDR3 reads TGTGCCTGGAGTGTGAAGGAGACCCAGTACTTC. Protein sequence: CAWSVKETQYF.

In nucleotides, the CDR3 is TGTGCCAGCAGCTTATCTGCAGGGCCGGGGTCACCCCTCCACTTT. Protein sequence: CASSLSAGPGSPLHF. The rearrangement uses TRBV7-3 and TRBJ1-6; the D gene is possibly TRBD1 (5 bases). CDR3 length: 15 amino acids. Germline loops: CDR1 SGHTA, CDR2 FQGTGA. V was trimmed by 2 bases and J by 10 bases, leaving 15 bases between them. Drawing the rest from reference TRBV7-3 and TRBJ1-6, the complete variable domain is GAGVSQTPSNKVTEKGKYVELRCDPISGHTALYWYRQSLGQGPEFLIYFQGTGAADDSGLPNDRFFAVRPEGSVSTLKIQRTERGDSAVYLCASSLSAGPGSPLHFGNGTRLTVT.

This clonotype has only one observation. The V and J genes are TRBV7-2 and TRBJ2-5; D is perhaps TRBD2 (5 bases). There are 16 residues in the CDR3. Trimming pared 1 base from V and 0 bases from J, leaving 12 bases between. Germline values: CDR1 SGHTA, CDR2 FQGNSA. This CDR3 reads CASSLGAGRYQETQYF. The CDR3 DNA reads as TGTGCCAGCAGCTTAGGGGCGGGCCGATACCAAGAGACCCAGTACTTC.

In this sample, this clonotype is large. V gene TRBV2 combines with J gene TRBJ1-4; D call uncertain. V was clipped by 6 bases and J by 8 bases, with 10 bases between them. Germline values: CDR1 SNHLY, CDR2 FYNNEI. The CDR3 length is 12 residues. CDR3 bases: TGTGCCAGCAGGGTGGCGCCCGAAAAACTGTTTTTT. This sequence encodes CASRVAPEKLFF.

The rearrangement uses TRBV27 and TRBJ2-7; D is uncertain. The V end lost 6 bases, the J end lost 7 bases, and 16 bases lay between the germline ends. Per the germline V gene, CDR1 is MNHEY and CDR2 is SMNVEV (reference sequence). The CDR3 is 13 amino acids. CDR3 coding DNA: TGTGCCAGCAGCGCGACTGCCTTGGGGGAGCAGTACTTC. Amino acids: CASSATALGEQYF.

The chain links TRBV20-1 to TRBJ1-2; D is possibly TRBD1 (6 bases). CDR3 length equals 15 residues. The V gene lost 3 bases and the J gene lost 4 bases, with 18 bases spanning the gap. The germline gives CDR1 DFQATT, CDR2 SNEGSKA (reference sequence). CDR3 in DNA: TGCAGTGCTAGTGCCCTCCTTACAGGGAGCTATGGCTACACCTTC. Translated: CSASALLTGSYGYTF.

V gene TRBV7-6 combines with J gene TRBJ2-2; 12 bases are shared with TRBD1. The CDR3 totals 18 residues. CDR1 is SGHVS and CDR2 is FNYEAQ in the germline V gene. The junction had 10 bases not matched to a gene; V was cut back by 5 bases and J by 3 bases. CDR3 sequence (DNA): TGTGCCAGCAGCCCCGGGACAGGGGGCGCCTTGGACACCGGGGAGCTGTTTTTT. This translates into CASSPGTGGALDTGELFF.

V is TRBV20-1 and J is TRBJ2-7; 7 bases are shared with TRBD2. With 5 bases clipped from V and 2 bases from J, the junction kept 9 bases outside the gene matches. This CDR3 contains 14 residues. Germline CDR1 is DFQATT and CDR2 is SNEGSKA (reference sequence). The CDR3 DNA sequence: TGCAGTGCTGGGGCGGGGGTAGGGACCTACGAGCAGTACTTC. As protein: CSAGAGVGTYEQYF.

This clonotype occurred a few times. Written as DNA, the CDR3 is TGCAGTGCTAGAGATGTACGAGGGGCTTCTAATGAAAAACTGTTTTTT. This encodes CSARDVRGASNEKLFF. The gene calls are TRBV20-1 and TRBJ1-4; possibly TRBD1 for D (5 bases). Germline assignment: CDR1 DFQATT and CDR2 SNEGSKA (reference sequence). This CDR3 has 16 amino acids. V lost 0 bases, J lost 3 bases, and 14 bases lay in between.

The chain employs TRBV20-1 and TRBJ2-7, with 8 positions matching TRBD1. Per the germline V gene, CDR1 is DFQATT and CDR2 is SNEGSKA (reference sequence). Germline trimming cut 6 bases from V and 12 bases from J; bases unmatched to any gene: 13. This CDR3 spans 12 amino acids. The CDR3 bases are TGCAGTGCGCCCGGGACAGGTGGGTTCGTGTACTTC. Translated, it gives CSAPGTGGFVYF.

The chain employs TRBV6-1 and TRBJ2-6; D remains unclear. The CDR3 runs to 13 residues. Germline V gene data show CDR1 as MNHNS and CDR2 as SASEGT. Trimming left V 7 bases short and J 0 bases short, with 4 bases between. In nucleotides, the CDR3 is TGTGCCAGCACTATCTCTGGGGCCAACGTCCTGACTTTC. It is translated as CASTISGANVLTF.

CDR3 in DNA: TGTGCCAGCAGCCCCAGAGGGGCCGGGACTAGCGGGAGGGCAAGTTACGAGCAGTACTTC. Protein: CASSPRGAGTSGRASYEQYF. The J gene is TRBJ2-7, the V gene TRBV7-2, with TRBD2 identical over 16 bases. With V trimmed by 5 bases and J by 4 bases, 17 bases remained unmatched. The CDR3 runs 20 residues. CDR1 SGHTA and CDR2 FQGNSA come from the germline V gene.

The chain joins TRBV6-2 or TRBV6-3 to TRBJ2-2, with TRBD1 matching over 7 bases. Per germline, CDR1 MNHEY and CDR2 SVGEGT. Trimming removed 6 bases from V and 2 bases from J; junction bases left unmatched: 6. The CDR3 contains 15 residues. The CDR3 nucleotides are TGTGCCAGCAGCTCCGGGACAGATAACACCGGGGAGCTGTTTTTT. Protein sequence: CASSSGTDNTGELFF.

This clonotype was seen only once. The chain joins TRBV7-3 to TRBJ1-2; D not resolved. CDR3 length: 11 residues. V gave up 4 bases and J gave up 6 bases, with 6 bases separating them. Germline loops: CDR1 SGHTA, CDR2 FQGTGA. DNA of the CDR3: TGTGCCAGCAGCTCGAAACATGGCTACACCTTC. Encoded protein: CASSSKHGYTF.

The gene calls are TRBV12-1 and TRBJ2-7; TRBD1 is taken as the D call from the table, unchecked against the DNA. TRBV12-1 is termed a pseudogene. CDR3 size: 15 residues. CDR3 sequence: CASSSPRDRAREQYF. DNA of the CDR3: TGTGCCAGCAGCTCCCCCCGGGACAGGGCGCGTGAGCAGTACTTC.

The V call is TRBV29-1, the J call TRBJ2-3, with D hard to call. The CDR3 contains 11 residues. Germline loops: CDR1 SQVTM, CDR2 ANQGSEA. V lost 5 bases to trimming and J lost 7 bases, with 10 bases between them. CDR3 bases: TGCAGCGTTCCGGTCGGTTATACGCAGTATTTT. This encodes CSVPVGYTQYF.

In this sample, this clonotype turned up a few times. The chain carries TRBV20-1 and TRBJ2-1, with 7 bases identical to TRBD1. V lost 3 bases and J lost 4; bases outside the gene matches: 6. The CDR3 length is 14 residues. Germline V gene sequence: CDR1 DFQATT, CDR2 SNEGSKA (reference sequence). Here the CDR3 reads CSASLGGRYNEQFF. The CDR3 nucleotides read TGCAGTGCTAGCCTAGGGGGCCGGTACAATGAGCAGTTCTTC.

This clonotype was recorded a few times. The rearrangement links TRBV6-1 to TRBJ1-5, with D possibly matching TRBD1 (6 bases). Germline V lookup: CDR1 MNHNS, CDR2 SASEGT. Trimming removed 6 bases at V and 5 bases at J, with 17 bases between. CDR3 length: 15 residues. Here the CDR3 reads CASSQGTSRDQPQHF. Here the CDR3 DNA reads TGTGCCAGCAGCCAGGGGACCTCCCGAGATCAGCCCCAGCATTTT.

This clonotype has just one count. The chain joins TRBV12-3 or TRBV12-4 to TRBJ2-5; D possibly corresponds to TRBD2 (6 bases). The CDR3 is 16 amino acids. V was pared by 6 bases and J by 3 bases, with 20 bases between. For the CDR3, the DNA is TGTGCCAGCAGCCACCGTACGATACGGGGGAAAGAGACCCAGTACTTC. Its protein product is CASSHRTIRGKETQYF.

This clonotype was observed a handful of times. The J gene is TRBJ1-1, the V gene TRBV5-4; D may be TRBD1 (5 bases). The CDR3 totals 13 residues. Looked up from germline, CDR1 is SGHNT and CDR2 is YYREEE (reference sequence). V lost 4 bases and J 4 bases, leaving 11 bases between the germline ends. As DNA, the CDR3 is TGTGCCAGCAGCGGGGGGTGGAGCACTGAAGCTTTCTTT. Translation: CASSGGWSTEAFF.

The rearrangement joins TRBV7-2 to TRBJ2-7; no firm D call. Trimming took 3 bases from V and 0 from J, leaving 9 bases between them. Germline CDR1 reads SGHTA; CDR2 reads FQGNSA. This CDR3 is 14 amino acids long. The CDR3 nucleotides read TGTGCCAGCAGCTTCCGGGCAGGCTCCTACGAGCAGTACTTC. Amino acids: CASSFRAGSYEQYF.

The gene calls are TRBV27 and TRBJ1-6; D gene unclear. This CDR3 has 15 residues. Trimming took 3 bases from V and 7 from J, leaving 13 bases between them. Per germline, CDR1 MNHEY and CDR2 SMNVEV (reference sequence). The CDR3 sequence: CASSFRPEGNSPLHF. CDR3 coding DNA: TGTGCCAGCAGTTTTCGTCCGGAAGGAAATTCACCCCTCCACTTT.

The chain employs TRBV19 and TRBJ2-3; 7 nucleotides match TRBD1. Looked up from germline, CDR1 is LNHDA and CDR2 is SQIVND (reference sequence). The length of the CDR3 is 14 residues. Trimming removed 3 bases from V and 6 bases from J; junction bases left unmatched: 6. The CDR3 sequence is CASSIRTGTDTQYF. CDR3 nucleotides: TGTGCCAGTAGTATCCGGACAGGAACGGATACGCAGTATTTT. The entire variable domain, with the rest obtained from reference TRBV19 and TRBJ2-3, is as follows: DGGITQSPKYLFRKEGQNVTLSCEQNLNHDAMYWYRQDPGQGLRLIYYSQIVNDFQKGDIAEGYSVSREKKESFPLTVTSAQKNPTAFYLCASSIRTGTDTQYFGPGTRLTVL.

This clonotype showed up just a few times. The chain is built from TRBV11-2 and TRBJ2-5, with TRBD1 matching over 11 bases. Losses at the gene ends were 2 bases for V and 5 bases for J; bases not matched to a gene: 4. Germline values: CDR1 SGHAT, CDR2 FQNNGV. The CDR3 has 15 residues. The CDR3 protein is CASSLRTGGDETQYF. The DNA of the CDR3 is TGTGCCAGCAGCTTAAGGACAGGGGGCGACGAGACCCAGTACTTC.

This clonotype is deemed large. For the CDR3, the DNA is TGTGCCACGCGGTTGGGGATGAACACTGAAGCTTTCTTT. Residues: CATRLGMNTEAFF. The chain joins TRBV7-8 to TRBJ1-1; unclear D gene. There are 13 residues in the CDR3. Trimming stripped 10 bases from V and 0 bases from J, with 12 bases between. The germline CDR1 and CDR2 sequences are SGHVS and FQNEAQ.

V is TRBV20-1 and J is TRBJ2-5; the D is unclear. The germline V gene encodes CDR1 DFQATT and CDR2 SNEGSKA (reference sequence). The germline V and J ends were trimmed by 5 bases and 0 bases, with 4 bases remaining between them. This CDR3 has 11 amino acids. The CDR3 region has the DNA TGCAGTGCTCAGGACCAAGAGACCCAGTACTTC. The encoded protein is CSAQDQETQYF.

The V call is TRBV7-2, the J call TRBJ2-7; D is tentatively TRBD1 or TRBD2 (5 bases each). Germline CDR1 reads SGHTA; CDR2 reads FQGNSA. V was pared by 3 bases and J by 4 bases, with 16 bases between. The CDR3 totals 15 residues. CDR3 residues: CASSFNRDGKYEQYF. The CDR3 DNA is TGTGCCAGCAGCTTCAACCGGGACGGAAAGTACGAGCAGTACTTC. Complete variable domain (other parts from reference TRBV7-2 and TRBJ2-7): GAGVSQSPSNKVTEKGKDVELRCDPISGHTALYWYRQSLGQGLEFLIYFQGNSAPDKSGLPSDRFSAERTGGSVSTLTIQRTQQEDSAVYLCASSFNRDGKYEQYFGPGTRLTVT.